What follows are 6 T cell receptor beta chains derived from one specimen sequenced in a study of vaccination effects on CD4 cells after COVID-19. The data were produced by immunoSEQ multiplex PCR, yet TCRdb's version contains in-frame clones alone and is incomplete. Of roughly 45,000 clones listed, approximately 81% are singletons. These receptors' antigens are unknown. Expansion of antigen-specific CD4+ T cells with viral peptide pools was carried out by the ViraFEST assay before sequencing. Cells that had been cultured for 10 days were the source of isolated CD4+ T cells. Infection dated between March and December 2020, before the Alpha, Beta and Delta variants reached the United States. The source material was CD4+ T cells from PBMCs cultured with a peptide pool, sampled before COVID-19 vaccination. These receptors all stem from a human donor who had a prior SARS-CoV-2 infection.

As concerns this clone: Sequence at one end of the junction differs from germline and may be a read error. The J gene is TRBJ2-5, the V gene TRBV5-1; D might be TRBD1 or TRBD2, each matching 5 bases. The CDR3 runs 15 residues. Per germline, CDR1 SGHRS and CDR2 YFSETQ. The CDR3 loop is CASSEGVGDQETQYF. Written as DNA, the CDR3 is TGCGCCAGCAGCGAGGGTGTAGGGGACCAGGAGACCCAGTACTTC.

This rearrangement joins TRBV7-3 to TRBJ2-3, with D unclear. The length of the CDR3 is 13 residues. Germline V CDR1 and CDR2: SGHTA, FQGTGA. Trimming left V 5 bases short and J 0 bases short, with 6 bases between. The CDR3 here is CASSRGSTDTQYF. The CDR3 DNA is TGTGCCAGCAGCCGCGGTAGCACAGATACGCAGTATTTT.

The chain combines TRBV5-1 with TRBJ2-7; 9 bases are shared with TRBD1. This CDR3 region has 15 residues. V lost 4 bases, J lost 4 bases, and 9 bases stayed unmatched. CDR1 is SGHRS and CDR2 is YFSETQ in the germline V gene. In DNA, the CDR3 is TGCGCCAGCAGCGCGGCATCGGGACAGGGTTACGAGCAGTACTTC. It is translated as CASSAASGQGYEQYF.

The chain recombines TRBV7-9 with TRBJ1-5; D remains ambiguous. The length of the CDR3 is 12 residues. CDR1 is SEHNR and CDR2 is FQNEAQ in the germline V gene (reference sequence). Trimming removed 1 base at V and 6 bases at J, with 4 bases between. CDR3 residues: CASSLEGQPQHF. In DNA, the CDR3 is TGTGCCAGCAGCTTAGAAGGTCAGCCCCAGCATTTT.

The rearrangement uses TRBV6-6 and TRBJ1-4; 7 bases align to TRBD1. Germline V CDR1 and CDR2: MNHNY, SVGAGI (reference sequence). J gave up 7 bases and V 4 bases, and 9 bases lay outside the gene matches. This CDR3 comprises 15 residues. CDR3 in amino acids: CASSFLTGEGEKLFF. CDR3 nucleotides: TGTGCCAGCAGTTTCCTTACAGGGGAGGGTGAAAAACTGTTTTTT.

This rearrangement joins TRBV5-4 to TRBJ2-7, with a weak D call TRBD2 (6 bases). From germline, CDR1 is SGHNT and CDR2 YYREEE (reference sequence). CDR3 size: 14 residues. Trimming shortened V by 0 bases and J by 5 bases, and 12 bases separated the two germline ends. The CDR3 DNA reads TGTGCCAGCAGCTTGGTTGGGGAGGCGGACGAGCAGTACTTC. Translated, it gives CASSLVGEADEQYF.